This T cell receptor beta chain was documented in a study of cytomegalovirus exposure and HLA in healthy donors. General observations from the study: There were over 150 TCR beta chains listed as cytomegalovirus-associated. In vitro assays verified that three CMV-associated chains recognized CMV antigens specifically.

Among the donors, all were healthy bone marrow donors. At the time of sampling, donors were nominally healthy, though unrecorded immune exposures were likely. The PCR had 60 Vbeta and 13 Jbeta primers. The data were produced by immunoSEQ multiplex PCR, yet TCRdb's version contains in-frame clones alone and is incomplete. The sample contains roughly 72,000 clones, roughly 81% of which appear only once. Germline CDR1 is MNHNY and CDR2 is SVGAGI (reference sequence). The CDR3 sequence is 11 residues long. V lost 8 bases, J lost 8 bases, and 12 bases lay in between. This clone was counted only a few times. The antigen remains undetermined.

The chain combines TRBV6-6 with TRBJ1-2; maybe TRBD1 (5 bases). The receptor was isolated from a human donor in good health. The specimen was PBMCs. The CDR3 here is CASGGDEGYTF. CDR3 DNA sequence: TGTGCCAGCGGAGGGGATGAAGGCTACACCTTC.